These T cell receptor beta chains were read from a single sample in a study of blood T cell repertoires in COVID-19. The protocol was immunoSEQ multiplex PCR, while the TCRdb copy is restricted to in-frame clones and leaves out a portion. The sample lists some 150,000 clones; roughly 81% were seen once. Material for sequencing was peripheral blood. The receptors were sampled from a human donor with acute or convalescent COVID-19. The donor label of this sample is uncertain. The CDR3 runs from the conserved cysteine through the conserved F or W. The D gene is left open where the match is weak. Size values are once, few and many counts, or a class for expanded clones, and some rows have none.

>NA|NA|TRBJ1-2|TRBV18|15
CASSPTYRQNYGYTF
TGTGCCAGCTCACCAACCTACCGACAGAACTATGGCTACACCTTC
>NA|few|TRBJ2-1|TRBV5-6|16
CASSFGGGLSYNEQFF
TGTGCCAGCAGCTTCGGGGGAGGCCTCTCCTACAATGAGCAGTTCTTC
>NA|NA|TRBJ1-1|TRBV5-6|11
CASSLVNEAFF
TGTGCCAGCAGCTTGGTCAATGAAGCTTTCTTT
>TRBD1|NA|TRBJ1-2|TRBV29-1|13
CSFWEQGAPGYTF
TGCAGCTTCTGGGAACAGGGGGCGCCGGGCTACACCTTC
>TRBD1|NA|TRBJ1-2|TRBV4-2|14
CASSPGQGDYGYTF
TGTGCCAGCAGCCCGGGACAGGGGGACTATGGCTACACCTTC
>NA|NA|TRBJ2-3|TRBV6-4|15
CASSDSPGGTDTQYF
TGTGCCAGCAGTGACTCGCCAGGGGGCACAGATACGCAGTATTTT
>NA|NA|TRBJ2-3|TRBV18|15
CASSRGGGYTDTQYF
TGTGCCAGCTCTCGAGGAGGAGGTTACACAGATACGCAGTATTTT
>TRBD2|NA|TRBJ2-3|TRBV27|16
CASSSRTSGLTDTQYF
TGTGCCAGCAGTTCGCGGACTAGCGGGCTCACAGATACGCAGTATTTT
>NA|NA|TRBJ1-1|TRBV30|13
CAWTPTGNTEAFF
TGTGCCTGGACGCCCACAGGGAACACTGAAGCTTTCTTT
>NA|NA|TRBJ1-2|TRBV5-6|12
CASSLDGAGYTF
TGTGCCAGCAGCTTGGATGGGGCTGGCTACACCTTC
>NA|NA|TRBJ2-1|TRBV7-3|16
CASSLEGSSSYNEQFF
TGTGCCAGCAGCTTGGAGGGGTCGAGCTCCTACAATGAGCAGTTCTTC
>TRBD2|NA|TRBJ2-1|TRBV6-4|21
CASSDSIGASGGLSSYNEQFF
TGTGCCAGCAGTGACTCGATCGGGGCTAGCGGGGGCCTAAGCTCCTACAATGAGCAGTTCTTC
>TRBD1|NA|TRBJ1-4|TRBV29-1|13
CSVPGQGDEKLFF
TGCAGCGTACCGGGACAGGGGGATGAAAAACTGTTTTTT
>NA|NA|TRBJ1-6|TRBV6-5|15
CASGRGASYNSPLHF
TGTGCCAGCGGCCGGGGGGCATCCTATAATTCACCCCTCCACTTT
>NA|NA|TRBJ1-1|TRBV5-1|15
CASSAQQGKNTEAFF
TGCGCCAGCAGCGCACAACAGGGTAAGAACACTGAAGCTTTCTTT
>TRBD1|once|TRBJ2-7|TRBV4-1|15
CASSQGLGTGYEQYF
TGCGCCAGCAGCCAAGGTCTTGGGACAGGGTACGAGCAGTACTTC
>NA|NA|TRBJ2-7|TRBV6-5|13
CASSYGPSYEQYF
TGTGCCAGCAGTTACGGGCCTTCCTACGAGCAGTACTTC
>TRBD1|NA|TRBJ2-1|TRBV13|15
CASSTRQGSYNEQFF
TGTGCCAGCAGCACACGACAGGGGTCCTACAATGAGCAGTTCTTC
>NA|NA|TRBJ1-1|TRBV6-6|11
CASSYRGLAFF
TGTGCCAGCAGTTACAGGGGATTAGCTTTCTTT
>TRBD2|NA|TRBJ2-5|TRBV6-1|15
CASSERASGGRYQYF
TGTGCCAGCAGTGAAAGGGCTAGCGGGGGAAGGTACCAGTACTTC
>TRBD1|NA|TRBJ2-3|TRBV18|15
CASSPKTGSTDTQYF
TGTGCCAGCTCACCAAAGACAGGGAGCACAGATACGCAGTATTTT
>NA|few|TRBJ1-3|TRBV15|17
CATSRESGLLSGNTIYF
TGTGCCACCAGCAGAGAAAGCGGCCTTCTCTCTGGAAACACCATATATTTT
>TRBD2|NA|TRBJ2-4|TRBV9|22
CASSVGPSKGLAGGVAKNIQYF
TGTGCCAGCAGCGTAGGTCCCTCAAAGGGACTAGCGGGGGGGGTAGCCAAAAACATTCAGTACTTC
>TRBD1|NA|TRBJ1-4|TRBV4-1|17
CASSQLTGGLFNEKLFF
TGCGCCAGCAGCCAATTGACAGGGGGGCTCTTCAATGAAAAACTGTTTTTT
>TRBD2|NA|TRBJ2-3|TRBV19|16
CASSSLAGVRTDTQYF
TGTGCCAGTAGTTCACTAGCGGGGGTCCGCACAGATACGCAGTATTTT
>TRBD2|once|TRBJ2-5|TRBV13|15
CASSLSGGRQETQYF
TGTGCCAGCAGCTTAAGCGGGGGCCGCCAAGAGACCCAGTACTTC
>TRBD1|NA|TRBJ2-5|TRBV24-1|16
CATSDTGTANAETQYF
TGTGCCACCAGTGATACCGGGACAGCTAACGCAGAGACCCAGTACTTC
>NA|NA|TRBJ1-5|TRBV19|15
CASVSGRTSNQPQHF
TGTGCCAGTGTATCGGGGAGGACTAGCAATCAGCCCCAGCATTTT
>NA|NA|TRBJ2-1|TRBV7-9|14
CASSFPSSYNEQFF
TGTGCCAGCAGCTTTCCTTCCTCCTACAATGAGCAGTTCTTC
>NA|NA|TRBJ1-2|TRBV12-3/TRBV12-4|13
CASSPLVSYGYTF
TGTGCCAGCAGTCCGCTAGTATCATACGGCTACACCTTC
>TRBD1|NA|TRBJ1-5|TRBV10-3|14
CATGQGSSNQPQHF
TGTGCCACGGGACAGGGTTCGAGCAATCAGCCCCAGCATTTT
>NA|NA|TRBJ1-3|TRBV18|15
CASSQTVSSGNTIYF
TGTGCCAGCTCACAGACAGTGTCCTCTGGAAACACCATATATTTT
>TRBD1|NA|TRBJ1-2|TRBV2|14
CASSRTGWSYGYTF
TGTGCCAGCAGTCGGACAGGGTGGTCCTATGGCTACACCTTC
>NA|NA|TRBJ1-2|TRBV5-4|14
CASSQWEGLYGYTF
TGTGCCAGCAGTCAATGGGAGGGGCTCTATGGCTACACCTTC
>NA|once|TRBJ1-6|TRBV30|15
CAWSVRQNGDSPLHF
TGTGCCTGGAGTGTACGACAGAATGGAGATTCACCCCTCCACTTT
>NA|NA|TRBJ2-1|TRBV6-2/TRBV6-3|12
CASSLSYNEQFF
TGTGCCAGCAGTTTATCTTACAATGAGCAGTTCTTC
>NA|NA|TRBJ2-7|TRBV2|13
CAIAGVGPYEQYF
TGTGCCATCGCCGGGGTCGGCCCATACGAGCAGTACTTC
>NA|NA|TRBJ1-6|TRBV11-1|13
CASSLYGDSPLHF
TGTGCCAGCAGCCTGTACGGGGATTCACCCCTCCACTTT
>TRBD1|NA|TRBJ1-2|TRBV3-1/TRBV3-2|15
CASSLFTGGDDGYTF
TGTGCCAGCAGCTTATTCACAGGGGGCGATGATGGCTACACCTTC
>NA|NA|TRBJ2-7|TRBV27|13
CASSTRDSNEQYF
TGTGCCAGCAGTACGCGGGACAGCAACGAGCAGTACTTC
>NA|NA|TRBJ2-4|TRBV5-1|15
CASSLAGRDQNIQYF
TGCGCCAGCAGCTTGGCTGGACGGGATCAAAACATTCAGTACTTC
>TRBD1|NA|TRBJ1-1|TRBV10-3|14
CAISRDRGLTEAFF
TGTGCCATCAGCCGGGACAGGGGGCTCACTGAAGCTTTCTTT
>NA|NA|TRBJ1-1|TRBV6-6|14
CASSYWGTNTEAFF
TGTGCCAGCAGTTATTGGGGGACTAACACTGAAGCTTTCTTT
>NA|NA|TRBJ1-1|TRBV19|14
CASSPTGQNTEAFF
TGTGCCAGTAGTCCCACGGGACAGAACACTGAAGCTTTCTTT
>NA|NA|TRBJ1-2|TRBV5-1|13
CASSLETVGGYTF
TGCGCCAGCAGCTTGGAGACAGTTGGTGGCTACACCTTC
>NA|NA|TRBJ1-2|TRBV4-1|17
CASSPTRQNNLPNGYTF
TGCGCCAGCAGCCCAACGAGGCAGAACAACCTCCCCAATGGCTACACCTTC
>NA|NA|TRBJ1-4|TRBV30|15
CAWNPTGLANEKLFF
TGTGCCTGGAACCCAACCGGGTTGGCTAATGAAAAACTGTTTTTT
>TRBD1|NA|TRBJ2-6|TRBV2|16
CASGRQGSAGANVLTF
TGTGCCAGCGGGAGACAGGGATCCGCTGGGGCCAACGTCCTGACTTTC